A selection of T cell receptor beta chains follows, all from one sample in a study of T cell repertoires in cytomegalovirus infection. TCRdb recomputed calls from the reads with MiXCR, one row per CDR3 protein. The data show 300,000 to 450,000 distinct CDR3 sequences, 15% to 20% seen once. The sample was PBMCs. These receptors all stem from a human donor in good health (CMV status not recorded). Some clones in this sample may be carry-over from other donors' samples. CDR3s include the opening cysteine and the closing phenylalanine or tryptophan. D genes are given only for firm matches. The listing skips clone size in some rows; elsewhere it reads once, few, many or a size class.

v_gene: TRBV7-6
d_gene: -
j_gene: TRBJ2-7
len: 11
abundance: many
CDR3nt: TGTGCCAGCAGCAAGGACTCGATGCAGTACTTC
CDR3aa: CASSKDSMQYF

v_gene: TRBV2
d_gene: -
j_gene: TRBJ2-1
len: 14
abundance: few
CDR3nt: TGTGCCAGCATCCTCAACCCAGGGACGGCTGAGCAGTTCTTC
CDR3aa: CASILNPGTAEQFF

v_gene: TRBV7-6
d_gene: -
j_gene: TRBJ1-3
len: 15
abundance: many
CDR3nt: TGTGCCAGCAGCTTAGAGGGACGGGCTGGAAACACCATATATTTT
CDR3aa: CASSLEGRAGNTIYF

v_gene: TRBV27
d_gene: -
j_gene: TRBJ1-6
len: 11
abundance: few
CDR3nt: TGTGCCAGCAGTGGTGGAGAGGCCCTCCACTTT
CDR3aa: CASSGGEALHF

v_gene: TRBV12-3/TRBV12-4
d_gene: TRBD2
j_gene: TRBJ2-7
len: 15
abundance: once
CDR3nt: TGTGCCAGCAGTCTCTCTGCGCGGGGGGGCCCCGAGCAGTACTTC
CDR3aa: CASSLSARGGPEQYF

v_gene: TRBV11-2
d_gene: TRBD1
j_gene: TRBJ2-5
len: 13
abundance: few
CDR3nt: TGTGCCAGCAGCGCTGGGGTTAGGGGGCCCAAGTACTTC
CDR3aa: CASSAGVRGPKYF

v_gene: TRBV27
d_gene: -
j_gene: TRBJ2-1
len: 12
abundance: many
CDR3nt: TGTGCCAGCAGTGGCTCCTACAATGAGCAGTTCTTC
CDR3aa: CASSGSYNEQFF

v_gene: TRBV2
d_gene: -
j_gene: TRBJ1-1
len: 12
abundance: -
CDR3nt: TGTGCCAGCAGTGTGATAGGCACTGAAGCTTTCTTT
CDR3aa: CASSVIGTEAFF

v_gene: TRBV6-5
d_gene: TRBD1
j_gene: TRBJ2-3
len: 16
abundance: few
CDR3nt: TGTGCCAGCAGTTACCGCGGGACAGGTAGTACAGATACGCAGTATTTT
CDR3aa: CASSYRGTGSTDTQYF

v_gene: TRBV24-1
d_gene: -
j_gene: TRBJ2-2
len: 14
abundance: -
CDR3nt: TGTGCCACCGCCGGGTCGGACGGGGCCGGGGAGCTGTTTTTT
CDR3aa: CATAGSDGAGELFF

v_gene: TRBV20-1
d_gene: TRBD1
j_gene: TRBJ1-2
len: 13
abundance: few
CDR3nt: TGCAGTGCTGCAGACAGGGTGGGCTATGGCTACACCTTC
CDR3aa: CSAADRVGYGYTF

v_gene: TRBV12-3/TRBV12-4
d_gene: -
j_gene: TRBJ1-2
len: 13
abundance: -
CDR3nt: TGTGCCAGCAGCCCCCTTGGCGGTGAAGGCTACACCTTC
CDR3aa: CASSPLGGEGYTF

v_gene: TRBV7-8
d_gene: -
j_gene: TRBJ1-1
len: 15
abundance: few
CDR3nt: TGTGCCAGCAGCCCTCAGGGAGGCCTAGGCGGTGAAGCTTTCTTT
CDR3aa: CASSPQGGLGGEAFF

v_gene: TRBV5-1
d_gene: TRBD2
j_gene: TRBJ2-1
len: 14
abundance: few
CDR3nt: TGCGCCAGCGCCGGGACTAGCGGTTACAATGAGCAGTTCTTC
CDR3aa: CASAGTSGYNEQFF

v_gene: TRBV20-1
d_gene: -
j_gene: TRBJ2-3
len: 15
abundance: -
CDR3nt: TGCAGTGCTAGTGGGGCGGGGCCGCGCACAGATACGCAGTATTTT
CDR3aa: CSASGAGPRTDTQYF

v_gene: TRBV6-2/TRBV6-3
d_gene: -
j_gene: TRBJ2-7
len: 14
abundance: -
CDR3nt: TGTGCCAGCAGACAATTACAACTAAGGGAAGAGCAGTACTTC
CDR3aa: CASRQLQLREEQYF

v_gene: TRBV19
d_gene: -
j_gene: TRBJ1-5
len: 16
abundance: -
CDR3nt: TGTGCCAGTAGTTACGGGACGGTTACCGGCAATCAGCCCCAGCATTTT
CDR3aa: CASSYGTVTGNQPQHF

v_gene: TRBV19
d_gene: -
j_gene: TRBJ1-1
len: 15
abundance: few
CDR3nt: TGTGCCAGTAGCGAGAGATTAGGCTTGAACACTGAAGCTTTCTTT
CDR3aa: CASSERLGLNTEAFF

v_gene: TRBV5-1
d_gene: -
j_gene: TRBJ1-1
len: 13
abundance: few
CDR3nt: TGCGCCAGCAGCTTGAATCAAGGAGGGGAAGCTTTCTTT
CDR3aa: CASSLNQGGEAFF

v_gene: TRBV2
d_gene: TRBD2
j_gene: TRBJ2-3
len: 16
abundance: few
CDR3nt: TGTGCCAGCAGTGAAGCGGCTAGCGGGTTTACAGATACGCAGTATTTT
CDR3aa: CASSEAASGFTDTQYF

v_gene: TRBV4-3
d_gene: TRBD1
j_gene: TRBJ2-5
len: 14
abundance: many
CDR3nt: TGCGCCAGCAGCCAAGGTCAGGGGGCAGAGACCCAGTACTTC
CDR3aa: CASSQGQGAETQYF

v_gene: TRBV3-1
d_gene: -
j_gene: TRBJ2-7
len: 13
abundance: -
CDR3nt: TGTGCCAGCAGCCCTCGGGCGGGGGCGGGGCAGTACTTC
CDR3aa: CASSPRAGAGQYF